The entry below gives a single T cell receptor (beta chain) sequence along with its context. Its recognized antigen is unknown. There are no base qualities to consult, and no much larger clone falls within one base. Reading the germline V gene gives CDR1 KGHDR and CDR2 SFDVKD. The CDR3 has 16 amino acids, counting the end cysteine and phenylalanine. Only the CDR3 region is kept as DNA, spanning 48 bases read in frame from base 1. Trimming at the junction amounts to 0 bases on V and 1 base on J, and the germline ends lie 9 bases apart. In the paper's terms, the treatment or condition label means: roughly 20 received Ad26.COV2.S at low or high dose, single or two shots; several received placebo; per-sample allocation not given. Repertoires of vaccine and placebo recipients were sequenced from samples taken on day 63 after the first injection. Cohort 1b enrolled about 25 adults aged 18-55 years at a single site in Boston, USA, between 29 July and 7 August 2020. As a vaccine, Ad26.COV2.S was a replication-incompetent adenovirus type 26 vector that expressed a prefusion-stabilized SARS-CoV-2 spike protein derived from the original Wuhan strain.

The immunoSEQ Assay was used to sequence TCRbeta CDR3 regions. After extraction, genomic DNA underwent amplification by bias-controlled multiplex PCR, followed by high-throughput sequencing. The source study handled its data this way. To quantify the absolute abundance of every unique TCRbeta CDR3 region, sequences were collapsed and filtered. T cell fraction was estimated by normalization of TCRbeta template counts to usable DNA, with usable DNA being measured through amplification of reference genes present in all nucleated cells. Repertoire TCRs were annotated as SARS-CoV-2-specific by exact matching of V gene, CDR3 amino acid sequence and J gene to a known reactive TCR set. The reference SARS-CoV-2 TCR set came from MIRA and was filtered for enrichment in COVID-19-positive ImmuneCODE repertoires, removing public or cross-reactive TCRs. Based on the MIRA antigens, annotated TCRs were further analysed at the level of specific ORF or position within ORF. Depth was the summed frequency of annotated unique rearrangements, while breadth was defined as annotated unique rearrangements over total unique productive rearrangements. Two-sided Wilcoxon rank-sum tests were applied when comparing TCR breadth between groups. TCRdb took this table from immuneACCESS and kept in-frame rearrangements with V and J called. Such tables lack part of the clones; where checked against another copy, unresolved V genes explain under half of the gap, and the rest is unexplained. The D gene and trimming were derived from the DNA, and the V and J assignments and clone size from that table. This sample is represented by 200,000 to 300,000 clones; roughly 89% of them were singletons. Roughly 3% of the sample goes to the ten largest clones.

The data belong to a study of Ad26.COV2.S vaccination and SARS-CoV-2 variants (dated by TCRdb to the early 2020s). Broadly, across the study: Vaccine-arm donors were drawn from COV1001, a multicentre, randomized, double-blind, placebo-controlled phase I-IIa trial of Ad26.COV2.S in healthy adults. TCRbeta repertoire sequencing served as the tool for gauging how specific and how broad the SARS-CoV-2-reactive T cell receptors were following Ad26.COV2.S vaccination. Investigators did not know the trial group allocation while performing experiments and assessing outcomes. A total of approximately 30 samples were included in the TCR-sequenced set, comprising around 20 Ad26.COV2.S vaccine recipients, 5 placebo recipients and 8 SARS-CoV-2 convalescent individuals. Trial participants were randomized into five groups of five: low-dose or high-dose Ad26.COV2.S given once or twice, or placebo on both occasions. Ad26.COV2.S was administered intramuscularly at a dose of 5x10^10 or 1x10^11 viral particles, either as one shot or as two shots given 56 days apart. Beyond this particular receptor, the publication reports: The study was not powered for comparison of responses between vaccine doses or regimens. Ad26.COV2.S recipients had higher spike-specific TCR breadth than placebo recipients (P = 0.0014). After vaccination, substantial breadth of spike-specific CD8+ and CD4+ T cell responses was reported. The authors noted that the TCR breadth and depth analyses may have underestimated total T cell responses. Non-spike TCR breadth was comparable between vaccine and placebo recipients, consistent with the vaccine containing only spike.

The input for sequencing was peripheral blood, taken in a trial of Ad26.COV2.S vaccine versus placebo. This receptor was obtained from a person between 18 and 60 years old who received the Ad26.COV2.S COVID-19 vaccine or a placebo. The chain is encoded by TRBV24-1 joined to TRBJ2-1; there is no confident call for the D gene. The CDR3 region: CATSDLTAVSYNEQFF. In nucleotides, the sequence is TGTGCCACCAGTGATTTGACGGCAGTGTCCTACAATGAGCAGTTCTTC.